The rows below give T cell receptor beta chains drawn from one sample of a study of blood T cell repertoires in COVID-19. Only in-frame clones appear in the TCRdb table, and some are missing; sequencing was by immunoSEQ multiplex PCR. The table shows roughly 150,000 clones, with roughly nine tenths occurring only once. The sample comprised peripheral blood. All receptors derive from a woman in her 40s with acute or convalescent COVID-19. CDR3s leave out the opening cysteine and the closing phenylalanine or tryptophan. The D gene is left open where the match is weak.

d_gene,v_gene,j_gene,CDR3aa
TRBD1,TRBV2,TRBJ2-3,ASSRQGADTQY
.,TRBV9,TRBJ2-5,ASSVRAGLEQETQY
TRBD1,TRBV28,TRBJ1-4,ASSPYRGRKINEKLF
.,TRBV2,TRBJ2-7,ASTEQLSYEQY
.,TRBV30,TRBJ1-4,AWSEGVEKLF
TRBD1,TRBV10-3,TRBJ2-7,AIAVTGAYEQY
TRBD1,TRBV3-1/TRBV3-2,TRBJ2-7,ASSRGQGAGEQY
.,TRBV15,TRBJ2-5,ATSRGGMTELQETQY
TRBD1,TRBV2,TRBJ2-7,ASTREGTGKYEQY
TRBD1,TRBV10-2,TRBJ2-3,ASSLSLMGQGAIGGTDTQY
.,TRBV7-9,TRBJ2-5,ASSPRGGAVQETQY
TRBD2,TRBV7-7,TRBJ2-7,ASSPGGLGGVEQY
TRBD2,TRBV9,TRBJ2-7,ASSADPGLRLPYEQY
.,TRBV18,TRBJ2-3,ASSLPYSSTDTQY
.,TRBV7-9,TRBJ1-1,ASSVQGIQNTEAF
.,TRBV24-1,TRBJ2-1,ATSEGDKGPNEQF
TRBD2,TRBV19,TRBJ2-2,ASRREGTGELF
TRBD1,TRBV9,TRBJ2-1,ASSEGGTGYNEQF
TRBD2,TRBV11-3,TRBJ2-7,ASSLASRESEQY
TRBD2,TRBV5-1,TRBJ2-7,ASRILAEGYEQY
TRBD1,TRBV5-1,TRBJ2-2,ASSGTGGPGELF
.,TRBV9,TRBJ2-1,ASSVAGAGANEQF
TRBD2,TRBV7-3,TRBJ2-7,ASSRAGGSGEQY
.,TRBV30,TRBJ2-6,AWSGSGNGANVLT
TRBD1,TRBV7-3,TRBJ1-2,ASSSDRVYGYT
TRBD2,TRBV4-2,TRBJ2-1,ASSQESGGTYNEQF
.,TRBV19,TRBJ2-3,ASLKGGTDTQY
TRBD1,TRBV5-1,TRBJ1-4,ASSLRGQGSNEKLF
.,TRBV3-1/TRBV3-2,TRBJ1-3,ASSRPRNSGNTIY
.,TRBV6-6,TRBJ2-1,ATRGRGNEQF
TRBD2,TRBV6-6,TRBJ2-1,ASSSTSGSRNEQF
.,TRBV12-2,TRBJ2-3,ASRLIRQGKVDTQY
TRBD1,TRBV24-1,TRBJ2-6,ATSGSPGQGHSGANVLT
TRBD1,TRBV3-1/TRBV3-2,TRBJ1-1,ASSQRTGTVNTEAF
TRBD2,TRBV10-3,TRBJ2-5,AIRAGTSSIETQY
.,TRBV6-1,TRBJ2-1,ASSEHSGRYNEQF
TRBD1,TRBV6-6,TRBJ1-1,ASSYSTGTVEAF
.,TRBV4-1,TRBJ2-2,ASSQVFGRDSGELF
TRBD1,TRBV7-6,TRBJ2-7,ASSSRGQGLSYEQY
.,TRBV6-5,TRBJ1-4,ASSEGGGNEKLF
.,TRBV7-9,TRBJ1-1,ASSKNAGAARSSEAF
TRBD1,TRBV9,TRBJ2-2,ASSAREGARYTGELF
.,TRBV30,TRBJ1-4,AWSVGRANEKLF